This is a list of T cell receptor beta chains from one sample in a study of CD8+ T cells in alopecia areata. Data came from immunoSEQ multiplex PCR; TCRdb stores just in-frame clones and leaves some out. The sample consists of about 200,000 clones, about 58% of them appearing once. The sequenced sample was CD4+ T cells sorted from blood, obtained at week 4, from a patient treated with tofacitinib. These receptors originate from a human donor with alopecia areata. Each CDR3 is given with its conserved first and last residue. The D gene is left open where the match is weak. Expanded clones get a size class; other rows say once, few or many, or leave the size out.

V gene	clone size	D gene	J gene	CDR3 DNA	CDR3 protein
TRBV27	-	-	TRBJ1-5	TGTGCCAGCAGTTTTGGGGGGTCCCAGCCCCAGCATTTT	CASSFGGSQPQHF
TRBV9	-	TRBD2	TRBJ2-1	TGTGCCAGCAGCACAAGCGGGGGCAATTACAATGAGCAGTTCTTC	CASSTSGGNYNEQFF
TRBV30	-	TRBD2	TRBJ2-3	TGTGCCTGGAGTGAAGGGACTAGCGTTTTAGATACGCAGTATTTT	CAWSEGTSVLDTQYF
TRBV5-1	-	-	TRBJ2-7	TGCGCCAGCAGCGTGAGGACAGCAGGGTCCGAGCAGTACTTC	CASSVRTAGSEQYF
TRBV5-1	-	TRBD1	TRBJ2-6	TGCGCCAGCAGCCTCGGGACAGGGGGTTCTGGGGCCAACGTCCTGACTTTC	CASSLGTGGSGANVLTF
TRBV29-1	-	TRBD1	TRBJ2-3	TGCAGCGCCCATGCCCCGCAGGGGGCTGCAGATACGCAGTATTTT	CSAHAPQGAADTQYF
TRBV6-5	once	-	TRBJ1-1	TGTGCCAGCAGTGCAAGAGAGGACTCGAATGCTTTCTTT	CASSAREDSNAFF
TRBV7-3	few	TRBD2	TRBJ2-5	TGTGCCAGCAGCCCCGGACTAGCGGGGGGGGCCCAGTACTTC	CASSPGLAGGAQYF
TRBV7-8	few	TRBD2	TRBJ2-1	TGTGCCAGCAGCTCGGGAGGGGCGTTGGGAGGGGAGCAGTTCTTC	CASSSGGALGGEQFF
TRBV30	-	TRBD1	TRBJ1-3	TGTGCCTGGGACAGGGACTCTGGAAACACCATATATTTT	CAWDRDSGNTIYF
TRBV5-1	few	-	TRBJ2-7	TGCGCCAGCAGCTTGGAACGATCCTCCTACGAGCAGTACTTC	CASSLERSSYEQYF
TRBV7-2	-	-	TRBJ1-1	TGTGCCAGCAGCTTGACGGAGGACACTGAAGCTTTCTTT	CASSLTEDTEAFF
TRBV29-1	-	TRBD1	TRBJ1-1	TGCAGCGTTGAGGACAGGGGTTGGGGAGCTTTCTTT	CSVEDRGWGAFF
TRBV29-1	-	-	TRBJ1-5	TGCAGCGCCCGGGCTTTCACACCCCCCGGGAGGGATTTCGGCAATCAGCCCCAGCATTTT	CSARAFTPPGRDFGNQPQHF
TRBV19	-	-	TRBJ2-1	TGTGCCAGTAGTATAGATTGGGATGGTGAGCAGTTCTTC	CASSIDWDGEQFF
TRBV4-3	few	-	TRBJ1-1	TGCGCCAGCAGCCAATCCGGGAGAAAGAACACTGAAGCTTTCTTT	CASSQSGRKNTEAFF
TRBV19	-	-	TRBJ2-7	TGTGCCAGTAGTGCAACGGGACCGTTGGTAAACTACGAGCAGTACTTC	CASSATGPLVNYEQYF
TRBV2	few	-	TRBJ1-1	TGTGCCACCAGGGAAGTGAACACTGAAGCTTTCTTT	CATREVNTEAFF
TRBV10-3	few	-	TRBJ1-1	TGTGCCACTGGGGAGGGGACATTCGAAGCTTTCTTT	CATGEGTFEAFF
TRBV2	many	TRBD1	TRBJ1-2	TGTGCCAGCAGCCGGGGACAGTCAAGCAACTATGGCTACACCTTC	CASSRGQSSNYGYTF
TRBV30	-	TRBD1	TRBJ1-1	TGTGCCTGGGGGGACAGGGCAGGGACTGAAGCTTTCTTT	CAWGDRAGTEAFF
TRBV5-1	-	-	TRBJ2-3	TGCGCCAGCACCAGCGACGGGGGCCCCACAGATACGCAGTATTTT	CASTSDGGPTDTQYF
TRBV14	few	-	TRBJ2-7	TGTGCCAGCAGCCGCAGGGAGGCCTACGAGCAGTACTTC	CASSRREAYEQYF
TRBV30	-	-	TRBJ1-2	TGTGCCTGGAGCGAGGGACTGCTCTATGGCTACACCTTC	CAWSEGLLYGYTF
TRBV27	-	TRBD1	TRBJ1-2	TGTGCCAGTGGACAGGGGACGGGCTATGGCTACACCTTC	CASGQGTGYGYTF
TRBV11-2	-	-	TRBJ2-1	TGTGCCAGCAGCTTAGACCTTGCTAGCTACAATGAGCAGTTCTTC	CASSLDLASYNEQFF
TRBV6-1	-	TRBD2	TRBJ2-1	TGTGCCAGCAATATCGGGGGGGAGGTGAATGAGCAGTTCTTC	CASNIGGEVNEQFF
TRBV14	-	-	TRBJ2-5	TGTGCCAGCAGCCAACCTAGAAACCAAGAGACCCAGTACTTC	CASSQPRNQETQYF
TRBV5-6	-	-	TRBJ2-7	TGTGCCAGCAGCCCCACAGGGAGGATCACCTACGAGCAGTACTTC	CASSPTGRITYEQYF
TRBV18	few	TRBD2	TRBJ2-3	TGTGCCAGCTCACCCCCAGGCGGGGGGGCCAAAGATACGCAGTATTTT	CASSPPGGGAKDTQYF
TRBV4-3	-	TRBD2	TRBJ2-7	TGCGCCAGCAGCCAGGGAACTAGCGGGGTCTACGAGCAGTACTTC	CASSQGTSGVYEQYF
TRBV7-2	-	-	TRBJ2-7	TGTGCCAGCAGCTTAGGGGGGATCACCTACGAGCAGTACTTC	CASSLGGITYEQYF
TRBV5-6	few	TRBD1	TRBJ1-2	TGTGCCAGCAGCCGGGACAGAGCCAACTATGGCTACACCTTC	CASSRDRANYGYTF
TRBV5-1	-	-	TRBJ1-1	TGCGCCAGCAGCTTCGTTCGGCCCACTGAAGCTTTCTTT	CASSFVRPTEAFF
TRBV14	few	-	TRBJ2-2	TGTGCCAGCAGCCTTGGACCCCGGGCCGGGGAGCTGTTTTTT	CASSLGPRAGELFF
TRBV4-1	-	-	TRBJ1-2	TGCGCCAGCAGCCAAGATCTGGGGACCTCTGGCTACACCTTC	CASSQDLGTSGYTF
TRBV21-1	-	-	TRBJ2-5	TGTGCCAGCGCCCAACCGGGACTAGCGGGGGGCGAATACCAAGAGACCCAGTACTTC	CASAQPGLAGGEYQETQYF
TRBV6-6	-	-	TRBJ2-3	TGTGCCAGCAGTTACCCGCGGGGCCGTACAGATACGCAGTATTTT	CASSYPRGRTDTQYF
TRBV29-1	few	-	TRBJ1-4	TGCAGCGTTACTAAGAGGTCAGGGATAAATGAAAAACTGTTTTTT	CSVTKRSGINEKLFF
TRBV9	few	TRBD1	TRBJ2-7	TGTGCCAGCAGCTCCGGGACAGGGGCGTACGAGCAGTACTTC	CASSSGTGAYEQYF
TRBV9	-	TRBD2	TRBJ2-3	TGTGCCAGCAGCGACACTAGCGCTAGCACAGATACGCAGTATTTT	CASSDTSASTDTQYF
TRBV29-1	-	-	TRBJ2-5	TGCAGCGTTGATGGGGGGACAGCCGAGACCCAGTACTTC	CSVDGGTAETQYF
TRBV30	-	TRBD1	TRBJ2-7	TGTGCCTGGTCGGGACAGGGCTTCCACGAGCAGTACTTC	CAWSGQGFHEQYF
TRBV4-1	-	-	TRBJ2-1	TGCGCCAGCAGCCCCCCCCCTGAAGGGAATGAGCAGTTCTTC	CASSPPPEGNEQFF
TRBV7-2	few	-	TRBJ2-3	TGTGCCAGCAGCCAAAGAGTTGGTGGGCGCACAGATACGCAGTATTTT	CASSQRVGGRTDTQYF
TRBV29-1	-	-	TRBJ1-1	TGCAGCGTTGTGAGGGACACTGAAGCTTTCTTT	CSVVRDTEAFF